The 9 T cell receptor beta chains given below trace back to one sample, sequenced in a study of OX40 agonist ivuxolimab in advanced cancers. Assay used: immunoSEQ multiplex PCR; TCRdb lists only in-frame clones, some missing. The data show some 86,000 clones, with less than 95% seen just once and around 0.34% held by the top ten. Material: CD4+ or CD8+ T cells sorted from blood, obtained in a trial of the OX40 agonist ivuxolimab. The source is an adult with an advanced solid tumor such as melanoma, head and neck, liver or kidney cancer.

V usage is TRBV29-1 and J usage is TRBJ1-1; 9 bases line up with TRBD1. V lost 7 bases and J lost 11; bases outside the gene matches: 8. CDR1 SQVTM and CDR2 ANQGSEA come from the germline V gene. This CDR3 is built from 11 residues. In DNA, the CDR3 is TGCAGCGGGGACAGGGCGGGTGTTGCTTTCTTT. It translates to CSGDRAGVAFF.

The chain employs TRBV19 and TRBJ1-5; D remains ambiguous. The CDR3 has 12 amino acids. V lost 6 bases to trimming and J lost 7 bases, with 10 bases between them. The germline gives CDR1 LNHDA, CDR2 SQIVND (reference sequence). CDR3 in DNA: TGTGCCAGTAGCTGGTTTCGGCAGCCCCAGCATTTT. Amino acid sequence: CASSWFRQPQHF.

V gene TRBV2 combines with J gene TRBJ1-6, with 10 bases identical to TRBD1. The trim removed 3 bases at V and 9 bases at J, leaving 2 bases unmatched. This CDR3 is 14 amino acids long. Germline V gene data show CDR1 as SNHLY and CDR2 as FYNNEI. The CDR3 region has the DNA TGTGCCAGCAGTGAGACAGGGGGCTCTTCACCCCTCCACTTT. Its translation: CASSETGGSSPLHF.

This chain uses TRBV5-5 with TRBJ2-3, with 7 bases matching TRBD1. Germline CDR1 reads SGHKS; CDR2 reads YYEKEE (reference sequence). After removal of 0 bases from V and 5 bases from J, the junction contained 6 bases not matched to a gene. The CDR3 runs to 15 residues. As DNA, the CDR3 is TGTGCCAGCAGCTTGGCGGAATGGGACAGAGATACGCAGTATTTT. Translation gives CASSLAEWDRDTQYF.

The gene calls are TRBV29-1 and TRBJ2-5; TRBD2 aligns across 7 bases. The CDR3 sequence is 12 residues long. The ends lost 6 bases at V and 2 bases at J; junction bases unmatched: 3. The V gene's germline CDR1 is SQVTM and CDR2 ANQGSEA. CDR3 region: CSVGGNQETQYF. CDR3 DNA: TGCAGCGTGGGGGGGAATCAAGAGACCCAGTACTTC.

The chain's CDR3 is CASSQDPFTEQYV. The CDR3 coding sequence is TGCGCCAGCAGCCAAGACCCCTTTACGGAGCAGTACGTC. The chain recombines TRBV4-1 with TRBJ2-7; D not certain. This CDR3 has 13 amino acids. V was trimmed by 0 bases and J by 7 bases, leaving 10 bases between them. From germline, CDR1 is MGHRA and CDR2 YSYEKL.

In its sample, this clone was seen a few times. The chain has TRBV19 and TRBJ2-5, with unresolved D. Germline CDR1 LNHDA, CDR2 SQIVND (reference sequence). The CDR3 is 13 amino acids. V lost 4 bases and J lost 1, with 7 bases in between. Here the CDR3 reads CASSKQSQETQYF. The CDR3 DNA follows: TGTGCCAGTAGTAAACAGAGCCAAGAGACCCAGTACTTC. Combining the CDR3 with reference TRBV19 and TRBJ2-5 gives the whole variable domain DGGITQSPKYLFRKEGQNVTLSCEQNLNHDAMYWYRQDPGQGLRLIYYSQIVNDFQKGDIAEGYSVSREKKESFPLTVTSAQKNPTAFYLCASSKQSQETQYFGPGTRLLVL.

This rearrangement joins TRBV4-1 to TRBJ1-6; 7 bases line up with TRBD1. The CDR3 runs 15 residues. Trimming cost V 1 base and J 14 bases; bases outside gene matches: 11. Germline CDR1 MGHRA, CDR2 YSYEKL. The CDR3 DNA is TGCGCCAGCAGCCAAGCCGGGACAGACCCCTTAACCCTCCACTTT. Its protein is CASSQAGTDPLTLHF.

Concerning this clone: Other DNA sequences in this specimen translate into the identical CDR3. The chain uses TRBV5-1 and TRBJ2-3, with no clear D. With 0 bases removed from V and 0 bases from J, the gap between germline ends came to 5 bases. Germline CDR1 reads SGHRS; CDR2 reads YFSETQ. This CDR3 is built from 14 residues. The CDR3 DNA sequence: TGCGCCAGCAGCTTGGGAGATAGCACAGATACGCAGTATTTT. Its protein is CASSLGDSTDTQYF.